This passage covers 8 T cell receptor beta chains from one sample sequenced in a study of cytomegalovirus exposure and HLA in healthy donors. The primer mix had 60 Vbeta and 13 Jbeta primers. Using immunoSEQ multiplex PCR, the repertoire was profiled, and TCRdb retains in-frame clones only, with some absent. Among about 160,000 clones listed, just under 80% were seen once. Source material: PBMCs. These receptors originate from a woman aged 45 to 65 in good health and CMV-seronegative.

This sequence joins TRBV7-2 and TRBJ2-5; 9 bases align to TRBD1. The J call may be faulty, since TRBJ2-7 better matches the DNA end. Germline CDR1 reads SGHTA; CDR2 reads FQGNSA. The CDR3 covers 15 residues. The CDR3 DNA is TGTGCCAGCAGCCTAGGGACAGGGAGACTCTACGAGCAGTACTTC. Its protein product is CASSLGTGRLYEQYF.

For the CDR3, the DNA is TGTGCCAGCAGCTACCGACGGGGACAGGGGGACTATGGCTACACCTTC. Its protein is CASSYRRGQGDYGYTF. V gene TRBV7-9 combines with J gene TRBJ1-2, with TRBD1 matching over 11 bases. With 4 bases clipped from V and 3 bases from J, the junction kept 7 bases outside the gene matches. This CDR3 contains 16 residues. From germline, CDR1 is SEHNR and CDR2 FQNEAQ (reference sequence).

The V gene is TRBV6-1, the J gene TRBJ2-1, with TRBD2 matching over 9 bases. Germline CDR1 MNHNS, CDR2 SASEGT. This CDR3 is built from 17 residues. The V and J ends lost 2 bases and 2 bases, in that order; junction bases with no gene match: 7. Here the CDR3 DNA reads TGTGCCAGCAGTGAAACCCAGCGGGGGGCTCCCTACAATGAGCAGTTCTTC. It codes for CASSETQRGAPYNEQFF.

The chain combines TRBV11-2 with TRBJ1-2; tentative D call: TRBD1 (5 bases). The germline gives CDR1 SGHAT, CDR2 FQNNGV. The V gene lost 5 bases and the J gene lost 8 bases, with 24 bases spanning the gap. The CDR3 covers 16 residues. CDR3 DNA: TGTGCCAGCAGCCCTGCGGGGGGAAGAATGGGGAACGGCTACACCTTC. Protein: CASSPAGGRMGNGYTF.

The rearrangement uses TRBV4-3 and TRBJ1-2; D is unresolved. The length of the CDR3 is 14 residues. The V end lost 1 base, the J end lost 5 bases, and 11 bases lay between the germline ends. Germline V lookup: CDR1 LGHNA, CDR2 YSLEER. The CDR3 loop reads CASSQVAGGYGYTF. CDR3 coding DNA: TGCGCCAGCAGCCAAGTCGCAGGAGGGTATGGCTACACCTTC.

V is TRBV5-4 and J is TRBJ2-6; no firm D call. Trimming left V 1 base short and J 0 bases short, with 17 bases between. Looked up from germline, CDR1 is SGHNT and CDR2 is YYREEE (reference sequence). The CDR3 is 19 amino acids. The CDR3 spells CASSLLEPFSSSGANVLTF. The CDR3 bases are TGTGCCAGCAGCTTGTTAGAACCCTTTTCATCCTCTGGGGCCAACGTCCTGACTTTC.

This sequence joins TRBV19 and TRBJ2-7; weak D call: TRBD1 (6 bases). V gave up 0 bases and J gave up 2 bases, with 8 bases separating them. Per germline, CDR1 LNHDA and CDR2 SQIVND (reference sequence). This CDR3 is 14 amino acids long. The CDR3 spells CASSIDRGPYEQYF. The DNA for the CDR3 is TGTGCCAGTAGTATAGACAGGGGCCCCTACGAGCAGTACTTC.

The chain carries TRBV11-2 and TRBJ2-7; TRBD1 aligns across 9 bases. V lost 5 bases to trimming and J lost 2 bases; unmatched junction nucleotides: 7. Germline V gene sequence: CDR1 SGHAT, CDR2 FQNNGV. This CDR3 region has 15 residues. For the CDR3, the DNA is TGTGCCAGCAGCCCCCTCGGGACAGGGACCTACGAGCAGTACTTC. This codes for CASSPLGTGTYEQYF. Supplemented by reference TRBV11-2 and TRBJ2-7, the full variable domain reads EAGVAQSPRYKIIEKRQSVAFWCNPISGHATLYWYQQILGQGPKLLIQFQNNGVVDDSQLPKDRFSAERLKGVDSTLKIQPAKLEDSAVYLCASSPLGTGTYEQYFGPGTRLTVT.